A selection of T cell receptor beta chains follows, all from one sample in a study of cytomegalovirus exposure and HLA in healthy donors. Assay: immunoSEQ multiplex PCR; the TCRdb copy retains only in-frame clones and omits some. This table has over 100,000 clones, 60% to 85% appearing once. The sequenced sample was PBMCs. Every receptor here comes from a woman in her twenties or thirties in good health and CMV-seropositive. Both conserved end residues are trimmed from each CDR3. Fields, in order: V gene, clone size, J gene, CDR3 protein. Size is stated for part of the rows, as once, few or many counts, or as a class when the clone is expanded.

TRBV9	NA	TRBJ2-1	ASSVGGGRNNEQF
TRBV11-1	once	TRBJ2-5	ASSLSPLAGQETQY
TRBV7-6	NA	TRBJ2-1	ASSLVGRGRGNNEQF
TRBV5-4	few	TRBJ2-5	ASSVRDRGPVETQY
TRBV4-1	NA	TRBJ2-3	ASSQEITRADTQY
TRBV30	NA	TRBJ2-7	AWRSGQKFYEQY
TRBV5-6	NA	TRBJ2-1	ASSLGQGYNEQF
TRBV10-3	NA	TRBJ2-7	AISVSSPLEQY
TRBV5-1	NA	TRBJ1-4	ASSSAGQGAGEKLF
TRBV6-1	NA	TRBJ1-1	ASSERGWGPRNTEAF
TRBV7-3	NA	TRBJ1-1	ASSWGTGDTEAF
TRBV5-1	NA	TRBJ2-5	ASSLAGETQY
TRBV5-1	NA	TRBJ1-6	ASSLFGTGTNGSPLH
TRBV5-1	few	TRBJ1-6	ASTLEGAVNSPLH
TRBV7-8	NA	TRBJ2-1	ASTPSPAGGNYNEQF
TRBV7-3	NA	TRBJ1-3	ASSPSGEIGNTIY
TRBV28	NA	TRBJ1-6	ASSSPVDNSPLH
TRBV29-1	once	TRBJ1-2	SVEEQAYNNYGYT
TRBV7-9	NA	TRBJ2-7	ASSLETGKEQY
TRBV4-1	few	TRBJ2-5	ASSQGQGAGVETQY
TRBV19	once	TRBJ2-1	ASSTRQGAGNEQF
TRBV2	NA	TRBJ2-1	ASSWGLAGAHNEQF
TRBV5-1	NA	TRBJ2-7	ASSFPAGGVYEQY
TRBV4-2	NA	TRBJ2-7	ASSQEQSSYEQY
TRBV14	once	TRBJ2-7	ASSSGLSYEQY
TRBV4-1	once	TRBJ1-3	ASSPIPRVSTRTIY
TRBV5-1	few	TRBJ2-1	ASSLAGGRGNEQF
TRBV30	NA	TRBJ2-7	AWSIGQATNLYEQY
TRBV6-4	NA	TRBJ2-1	ASSDRDSLTEQF
TRBV7-7	NA	TRBJ2-5	ASSQTGAAETQY
TRBV29-1	NA	TRBJ2-3	SGDRQTTDTQY
TRBV28	once	TRBJ2-6	ASSLLRRQGQANSGANVLT
TRBV4-3	NA	TRBJ2-1	ASSPTSNEQF
TRBV27	NA	TRBJ2-3	ASGRQGGGGDTQY
TRBV5-4	NA	TRBJ2-7	ASSPRPLASYEQY
TRBV4-1	NA	TRBJ2-7	ASSQFSGGTYEQY
TRBV25-1	NA	TRBJ2-3	ASRYPYTDTQY
TRBV28	NA	TRBJ2-1	ASSTTGSISYNEQF
TRBV2	NA	TRBJ1-1	ASGMRQGNTEAF
TRBV6-6	NA	TRBJ1-3	ASSYAGVGNTIY
TRBV29-1	NA	TRBJ2-1	SVGGAGWTEQF
TRBV5-1	NA	TRBJ1-2	ASSLSAGRDGYT
TRBV28	few	TRBJ1-2	ASSLRNEVYGYT
TRBV28	NA	TRBJ1-2	ASSPQGYYGYT
TRBV29-1	NA	TRBJ1-6	SVADRGQEDSPLH
TRBV29-1	NA	TRBJ2-7	SALRGGGGKYEQY
TRBV6-5	NA	TRBJ2-7	ASSFPDRGGTYEQY
TRBV9	few	TRBJ2-1	ASSEGQGIGEQF
TRBV19	NA	TRBJ2-6	ASTFSSVFDSGANVLT
TRBV4-1	NA	TRBJ1-6	ASSQYTGTGNSPLH
TRBV28	NA	TRBJ1-2	ASSFRDTLTNYGYT
TRBV19	NA	TRBJ1-2	ASSIPGRGSYGYT
TRBV6-5	NA	TRBJ2-2	ASSYSNGNTGELF
TRBV4-3	NA	TRBJ1-2	ASSQDFGPGQGYGYT
TRBV7-9	NA	TRBJ2-3	ASSPRGTDTQY
TRBV30	NA	TRBJ2-1	AWSQLAGVNEQF